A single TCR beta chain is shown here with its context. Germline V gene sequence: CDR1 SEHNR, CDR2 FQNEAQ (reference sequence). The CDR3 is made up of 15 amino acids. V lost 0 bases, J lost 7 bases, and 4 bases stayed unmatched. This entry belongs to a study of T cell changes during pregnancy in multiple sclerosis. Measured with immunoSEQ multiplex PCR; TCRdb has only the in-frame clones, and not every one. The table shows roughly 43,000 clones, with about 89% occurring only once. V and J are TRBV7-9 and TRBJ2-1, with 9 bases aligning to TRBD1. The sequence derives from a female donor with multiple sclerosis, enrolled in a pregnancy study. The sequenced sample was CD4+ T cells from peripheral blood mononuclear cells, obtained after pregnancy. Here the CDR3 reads CASSLAQGAHNEQFF. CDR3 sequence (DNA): TGTGCCAGCAGCTTAGCACAGGGGGCGCATAATGAGCAGTTCTTC.